The subject of this entry is one T cell receptor beta chain. The antigen is not known. One entry per CDR3 protein, called by TCRdb with MiXCR from the 5' RACE reads. The repertoire has 180,000 or so distinct CDR3 sequences, roughly 10% of them found once; the top ten carry more than 3.5%. This entry is derived from a study of T-cell memory formation after mild COVID-19. Germline V gene lookup returns CDR1 MNHEY and CDR2 SMNVEV (reference sequence). Trimming removed 1 base at V and 8 bases at J, with 11 bases between. There are 13 residues in the CDR3. Overall study results and limits: Day 15 to 85 contractors were CD4/CD8 balanced; later expanders leaned CD4+. Cross-reactive memory apparently joined, as some responding clones appeared in pre-infection memory.

The source is a man aged 18-30 years who had mild COVID-19 (a few samples of this study predate the infection). Cell type and time point are not known. The rearrangement joins TRBV27 to TRBJ1-2; no clear D gene. Specimen: PBMCs or a T cell subset sorted from them (not recorded which). The CDR3 region is CASSLWPGEGYTF. The DNA for the CDR3 is TGTGCCAGCAGTTTATGGCCGGGAGAGGGCTACACCTTC.